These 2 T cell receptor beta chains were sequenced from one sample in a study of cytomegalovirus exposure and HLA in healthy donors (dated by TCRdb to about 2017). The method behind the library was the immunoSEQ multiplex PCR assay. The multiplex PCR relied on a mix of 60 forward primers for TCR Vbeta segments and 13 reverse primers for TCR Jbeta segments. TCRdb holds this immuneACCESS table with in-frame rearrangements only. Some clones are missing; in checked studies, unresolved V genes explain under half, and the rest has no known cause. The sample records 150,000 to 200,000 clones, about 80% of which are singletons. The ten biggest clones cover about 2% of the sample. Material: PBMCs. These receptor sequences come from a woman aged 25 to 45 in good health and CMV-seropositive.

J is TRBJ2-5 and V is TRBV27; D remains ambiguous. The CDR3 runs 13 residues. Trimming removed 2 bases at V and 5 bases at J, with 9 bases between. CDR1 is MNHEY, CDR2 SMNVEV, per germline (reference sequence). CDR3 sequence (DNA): TGTGCCAGCAGTTTACGACTCTTGGAGACCCAGTACTTC. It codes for CASSLRLLETQYF.

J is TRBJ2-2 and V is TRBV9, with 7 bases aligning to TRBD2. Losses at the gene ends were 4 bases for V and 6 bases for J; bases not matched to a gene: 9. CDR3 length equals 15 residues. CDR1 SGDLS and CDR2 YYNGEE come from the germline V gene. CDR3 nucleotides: TGTGCCAGCAGCCCAACGGCGGGAGCGGCCGGGGAGCTGTTTTTT. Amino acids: CASSPTAGAAGELFF.